The 11 T cell receptor beta chains below come from one sample, sequenced in a study of blood T cells in healthy people across ages (dated by TCRdb to about 2015). Libraries were made using 5' RACE. Instrument on record: Illumina HiSeq 2500. A second PCR of roughly 7 to 11 cycles was performed with a sample-barcoded 5' primer and a J-beta primer mix. The raw public data were reprocessed by TCRdb itself: fastp quality trimming at Q25, MiXCR clonotype calling, in-frame beta chains only. CDR3 protein sequences are deduplicated, and each keeps its most common genes and DNA. The table for this sample lists about 1.8 million distinct CDR3 sequences; about 50% of them were counted only once. About 2.1% of the sample lies in the top ten. Sample: blood. The receptors come from a woman between 40 and 50 years old in good health.

In this sample, this clonotype turned up a few times. The rearrangement uses TRBV21-1 and TRBJ2-1; the listed D gene, TRBD1, was not tested against the DNA. TRBV21-1 represents a pseudogene. CDR3 length: 15 amino acids. The CDR3 DNA follows: TGTGCCAGCAGCGTTCCGGGACGCTCAGCCAATGAGCAGTTCTTC. It yields the protein CASSVPGRSANEQFF.

The chain combines TRBV21-1 with TRBJ1-4; the listed D gene, TRBD1, was not tested against the DNA. TRBV21-1 is classified as a pseudogene. The length of the CDR3 is 15 residues. CDR3 DNA: TGTGCCAGCAGCAAAACGACAGGGGGAGAGGAAAAACTGTTTTTT. Translated: CASSKTTGGEEKLFF.

This clonotype was seen a handful of times. The chain couples TRBV5-6 to TRBJ2-1; 10 nucleotides match TRBD2. The CDR3 contains 17 residues. Germline values: CDR1 SGHDT, CDR2 YYEEEE. Trimming at V came to 4 bases and at J to 0 bases, leaving 7 bases not matched to a gene. In nucleotides, the CDR3 is TGTGCCAGCAGCCCGGGTAGCGGGGGGTTCTCCTACAATGAGCAGTTCTTC. It translates to CASSPGSGGFSYNEQFF.

This clonotype was seen at least ten times. The V and J genes are TRBV28 and TRBJ1-4; weak D call: TRBD1 (5 bases). CDR3 length: 15 residues. The V gene's germline CDR1 is MDHEN and CDR2 SYDVKM. Trimming stripped 2 bases from V and 2 bases from J, with 9 bases between. The chain's CDR3 is CASSLLGTTNEKLFF. The CDR3, as DNA: TGTGCCAGCAGTTTACTAGGGACGACTAATGAAAAACTGTTTTTT.

This clonotype was detected a few times. The rearrangement uses TRBV7-6 and TRBJ2-3, with 8 positions matching TRBD1. V lost 0 bases to trimming and J lost 3 bases; unmatched junction nucleotides: 5. This CDR3 is 16 amino acids long. Germline-derived CDR1 and CDR2 are SGHVS and FNYEAQ. The CDR3 here is CASSLAGQGFTDTQYF. The CDR3 DNA reads TGTGCCAGCAGCTTAGCCGGACAGGGTTTTACAGATACGCAGTATTTT. The full variable domain, its missing parts supplied by reference TRBV7-6 and TRBJ2-3, is GAGVSQSPRYKVTKRGQDVALRCDPISGHVSLYWYRQALGQGPEFLTYFNYEAQQDKSGLPNDRFSAERPEGSISTLTIQRTEQRDSAMYRCASSLAGQGFTDTQYFGPGTRLTVL.

Here the CDR3 reads CASSRAAGAVNTDTQYF. In nucleotides, the CDR3 is TGTGCCAGCAGCCGAGCCGCGGGGGCGGTTAACACAGATACGCAGTATTTT. This chain joins TRBV3-1 and TRBJ2-3, with D possibly TRBD2 on 7 matching bases. CDR3 size: 17 residues. The V end lost 4 bases, the J end lost 2 bases, and 19 bases lay between the germline ends. Germline-derived CDR1 and CDR2 are LGHDT and YNNKEL (reference sequence).

V is TRBV3-1 and J is TRBJ2-4; tentative D call: TRBD1 (5 bases). The last part of the DNA fits TRBJ2-7 better; the J call may be wrong. The CDR3 consists of 16 residues. Germline CDR1 is LGHDT and CDR2 is YNNKEL (reference sequence). This CDR3 reads CASSQDGHASTYEQYF. The DNA for the CDR3 is TGTGCCAGCAGCCAAGATGGACACGCCTCAACCTACGAGCAGTACTTC.

In its sample, this clonotype was seen a few times. The J gene is TRBJ2-3, the V gene TRBV24-1; 7 bases line up with TRBD1. This CDR3 is 14 amino acids long. V lost 9 bases to trimming and J lost 2 bases; unmatched junction nucleotides: 7. Germline lookup yields CDR1 KGHDR and CDR2 SFDVKD. The CDR3 loop reads CATRGGYPTDTQYF. The CDR3 nucleotides read TGTGCCACCCGAGGGGGCTACCCCACAGATACGCAGTATTTT.

In this sample, this clonotype turned up a few times. This sequence joins TRBV11-2 and TRBJ2-1; D possibly corresponds to TRBD1 (6 bases). The CDR3 loop spans 16 amino acids. Trimming stripped 1 base from V and 6 bases from J, with 16 bases between. Per germline, CDR1 SGHAT and CDR2 FQNNGV. CDR3 coding DNA: TGTGCCAGCAGCTTAGTTGGGGGCACTGGGGTCAATGAGCAGTTCTTC. It translates to CASSLVGGTGVNEQFF.

The chain recombines TRBV12-3 or TRBV12-4 with TRBJ2-3; D perhaps matches TRBD2 (7 bases). The CDR3 covers 16 residues. V lost 6 bases and J 1 base, leaving 17 bases between the germline ends. CDR3 region: CASSGGGGFGTDTQYF. The CDR3 DNA is TGTGCCAGCAGCGGGGGAGGGGGTTTTGGCACAGATACGCAGTATTTT.

At least ten counts were recorded for this clonotype. This sequence joins TRBV4-3 and TRBJ1-4; D might be TRBD1 (5 bases). This CDR3 has 13 amino acids. V was shortened by 0 bases and J by 8 bases, with 7 bases between the two germline ends. The germline V gene has CDR1 LGHNA and CDR2 YSLEER. In nucleotides, the CDR3 is TGCGCCAGCAGCCAAGATCGGGGGGAAAAACTGTTTTTT. This sequence encodes CASSQDRGEKLFF.